These 5 T cell receptor beta chains were sequenced from one sample in a study of Graves' ophthalmopathy and Graves' hyperthyroidism. Investigators amplified TCR beta CDR3 regions from RNA transcripts. First-round RT-PCR with HTBI primers preceded a second-round multiplex PCR. TCRdb used MiXCR to reprocess the multiplex PCR reads, holding one entry per CDR3 protein. The sample comprises around 660,000 distinct CDR3 sequences, approximately 39% of which are singletons, and under 3.5% rests with the top ten. The sequencing input was peripheral blood. Receptors originate from an adult man with Graves' ophthalmopathy.

The chain recombines TRBV10-3 with TRBJ1-5, with D perhaps matching TRBD1 (6 bases). Germline V lookup: CDR1 ENHRY, CDR2 SYGVKD. CDR3 length: 14 amino acids. Trimming removed 5 bases from V and 4 bases from J, with 12 bases in between. DNA of the CDR3: TGTGCCATCAGTCTCAGGGGAATAAATCAGCCCCAGCATTTT. Translating gives CAISLRGINQPQHF.

V usage is TRBV11-2 and J usage is TRBJ1-1, with D possibly being TRBD1 (5 bases). The CDR3 loop spans 14 amino acids. V was pared by 3 bases and J by 4 bases, with 12 bases between. The V gene's germline CDR1 is SGHAT and CDR2 FQNNGV. The CDR3 region is CASSLGGTGTEAFF. In DNA form, the CDR3 reads TGTGCCAGCAGCTTGGGGGGAACTGGCACTGAAGCTTTCTTT. The entire variable domain, with the rest obtained from reference TRBV11-2 and TRBJ1-1, is as follows: EAGVAQSPRYKIIEKRQSVAFWCNPISGHATLYWYQQILGQGPKLLIQFQNNGVVDDSQLPKDRFSAERLKGVDSTLKIQPAKLEDSAVYLCASSLGGTGTEAFFGQGTRLTVV.

The chain is built from TRBV29-1 and TRBJ2-3, with 10 bases aligning to TRBD2. CDR1 and CDR2 from the germline V gene are SQVTM and ANQGSEA. The ends lost 6 bases at V and 1 base at J; junction bases unmatched: 1. The CDR3 extends over 13 amino acids. In DNA form, the CDR3 reads TGCAGCGTCGGACTAGCGGGCACAGATACGCAGTATTTT. Encoded protein: CSVGLAGTDTQYF.

The V call is TRBV25-1, the J call TRBJ1-2; the match to TRBD1 covers 9 bases. Germline V CDR1 and CDR2: MGHDK, SYGVNS. The length of the CDR3 is 15 residues. V trimming: 3 bases; J trimming: 4 bases; junction bases outside the gene matches: 6. CDR3 protein: CASSDQDRGLYGYTF. The CDR3 DNA is TGTGCCAGCAGTGACCAGGACAGGGGCCTCTATGGCTACACCTTC.

This clonotype was observed a few times. The chain joins TRBV12-5 to TRBJ2-2, with no clear D. This CDR3 is built from 14 residues. V was pared by 2 bases and J by 2 bases, with 6 bases between. CDR1 is LGHNT and CDR2 is FRNRAP in the germline V gene. The CDR3 nucleotides read TGTGCTAGTGGTTTGTTCCCTAACACCGGGGAGCTGTTTTTT. This gives the protein CASGLFPNTGELFF. Using reference TRBV12-5 and TRBJ2-2 for the parts outside the CDR3, the full variable domain is DARVTQTPRHKVTEMGQEVTMRCQPILGHNTVFWYRQTMMQGLELLAYFRNRAPLDDSGMPKDRFSAEMPDATLATLKIQPSEPRDSAVYFCASGLFPNTGELFFGEGSRLTVL.